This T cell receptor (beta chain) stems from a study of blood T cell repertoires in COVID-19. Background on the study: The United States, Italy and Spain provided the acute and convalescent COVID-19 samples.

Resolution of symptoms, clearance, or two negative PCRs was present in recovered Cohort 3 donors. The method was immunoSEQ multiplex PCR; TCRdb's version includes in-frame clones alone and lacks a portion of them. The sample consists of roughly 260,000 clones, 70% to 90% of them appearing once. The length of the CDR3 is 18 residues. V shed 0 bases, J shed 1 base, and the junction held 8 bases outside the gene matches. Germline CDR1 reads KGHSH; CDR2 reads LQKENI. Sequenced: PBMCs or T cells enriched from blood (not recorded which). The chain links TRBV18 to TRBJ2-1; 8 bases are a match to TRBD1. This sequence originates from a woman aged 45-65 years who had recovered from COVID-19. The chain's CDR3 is CASSPPVSGGRSYNEQFF. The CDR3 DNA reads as TGTGCCAGCTCACCACCAGTGTCAGGGGGCAGGTCCTACAATGAGCAGTTCTTC. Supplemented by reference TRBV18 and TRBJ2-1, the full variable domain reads NAGVMQNPRHLVRRRGQEARLRCSPMKGHSHVYWYRQLPEEGLKFMVYLQKENIIDESGMPKERFSAEFPKEGPSILRIQQVVRGDSAAYFCASSPPVSGGRSYNEQFFGPGTRLTVL.